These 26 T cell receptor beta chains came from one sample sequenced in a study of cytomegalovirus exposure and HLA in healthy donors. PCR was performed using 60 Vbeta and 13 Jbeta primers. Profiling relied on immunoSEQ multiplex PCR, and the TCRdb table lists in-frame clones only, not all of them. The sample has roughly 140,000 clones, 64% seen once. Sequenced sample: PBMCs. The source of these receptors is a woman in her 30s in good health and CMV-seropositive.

CDR3 loop: CASSGQGPYNEQFF. DNA for the CDR3: TGTGCCAGCTCGGGACAGGGTCCCTACAATGAGCAGTTCTTC. The chain has TRBV6-5 and TRBJ2-1, with 9 positions matching TRBD1. Trimming at V came to 8 bases and at J to 2 bases, leaving 4 bases not matched to a gene. From germline, CDR1 is MNHEY and CDR2 SVGAGI. This CDR3 region has 14 residues.

CDR3 coding DNA: TGTGCCAGCAGTTTACGGGGGGCCGGCTACGAGCAGTACTTC. It specifies CASSLRGAGYEQYF. V gene TRBV28 combines with J gene TRBJ2-7; a weak D match, TRBD2 (7 bases). CDR1 and CDR2 from the germline V gene are MDHEN and SYDVKM. This CDR3 spans 14 amino acids. V shed 2 bases and J shed 3 bases, with 11 bases lying between them.

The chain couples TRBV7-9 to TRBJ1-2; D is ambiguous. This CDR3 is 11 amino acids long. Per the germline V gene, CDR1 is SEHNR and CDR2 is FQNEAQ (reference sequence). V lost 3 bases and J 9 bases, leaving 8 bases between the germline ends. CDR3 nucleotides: TGTGCCAGCAGCTTCGGTGGTAGCTACACCTTC. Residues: CASSFGGSYTF. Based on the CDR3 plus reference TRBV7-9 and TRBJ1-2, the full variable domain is DTGVSQNPRHKITKRGQNVTFRCDPISEHNRLYWYRQTLGQGPEFLTYFQNEAQLEKSRLLSDRFSAERPKGSFSTLEIQRTEQGDSAMYLCASSFGGSYTFGSGTRLTVV.

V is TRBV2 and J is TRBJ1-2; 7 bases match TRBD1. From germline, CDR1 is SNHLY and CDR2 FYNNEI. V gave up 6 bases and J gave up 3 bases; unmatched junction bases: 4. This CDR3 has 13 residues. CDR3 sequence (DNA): TGTGCCAGCAGCCGACAGGGAGACTATGGCTACACCTTC. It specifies CASSRQGDYGYTF.

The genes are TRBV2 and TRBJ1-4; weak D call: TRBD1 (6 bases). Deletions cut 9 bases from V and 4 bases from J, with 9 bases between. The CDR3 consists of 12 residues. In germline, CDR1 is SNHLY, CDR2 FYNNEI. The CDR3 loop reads CARGGYNEKLFF. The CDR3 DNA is TGTGCCAGAGGGGGTTATAATGAAAAACTGTTTTTT.

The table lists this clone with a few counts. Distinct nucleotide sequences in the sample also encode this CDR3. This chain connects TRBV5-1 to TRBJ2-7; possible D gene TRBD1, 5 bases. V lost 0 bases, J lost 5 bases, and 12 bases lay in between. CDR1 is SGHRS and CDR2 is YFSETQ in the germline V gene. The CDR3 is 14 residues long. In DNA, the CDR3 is TGCGCCAGCAGCTTGGGTCCAACAGGCCACGAGCAGTACTTC. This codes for CASSLGPTGHEQYF.

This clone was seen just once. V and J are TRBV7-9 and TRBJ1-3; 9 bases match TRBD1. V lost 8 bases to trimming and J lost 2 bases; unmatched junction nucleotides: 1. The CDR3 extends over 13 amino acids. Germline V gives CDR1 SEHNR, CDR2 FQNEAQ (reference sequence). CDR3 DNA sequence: TGTGCCAGCCGACAGGGGGCTGGAAACACCATATATTTT. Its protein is CASRQGAGNTIYF. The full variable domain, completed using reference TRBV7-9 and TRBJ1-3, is DTGVSQNPRHKITKRGQNVTFRCDPISEHNRLYWYRQTLGQGPEFLTYFQNEAQLEKSRLLSDRFSAERPKGSFSTLEIQRTEQGDSAMYLCASRQGAGNTIYFGEGSWLTVV.

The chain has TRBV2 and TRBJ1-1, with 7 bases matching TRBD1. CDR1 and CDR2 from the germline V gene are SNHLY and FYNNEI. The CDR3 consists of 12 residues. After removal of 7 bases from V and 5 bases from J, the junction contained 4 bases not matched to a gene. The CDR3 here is CASTGGGTEAFF. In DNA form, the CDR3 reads TGTGCCAGCACAGGGGGAGGAACTGAAGCTTTCTTT.

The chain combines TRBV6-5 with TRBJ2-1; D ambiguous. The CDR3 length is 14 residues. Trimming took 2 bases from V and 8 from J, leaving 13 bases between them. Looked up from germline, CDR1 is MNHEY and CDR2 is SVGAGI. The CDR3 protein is CASSYVTPSDEQFF. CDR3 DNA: TGTGCCAGCAGTTACGTAACTCCGTCCGATGAGCAGTTCTTC.

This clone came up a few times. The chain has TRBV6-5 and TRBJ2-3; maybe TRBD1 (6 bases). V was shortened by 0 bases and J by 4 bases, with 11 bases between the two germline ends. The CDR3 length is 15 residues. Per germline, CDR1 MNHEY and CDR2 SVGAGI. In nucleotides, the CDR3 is TGTGCCAGCAGTTACTCTCAACAGGGCGCAGATACGCAGTATTTT. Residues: CASSYSQQGADTQYF.

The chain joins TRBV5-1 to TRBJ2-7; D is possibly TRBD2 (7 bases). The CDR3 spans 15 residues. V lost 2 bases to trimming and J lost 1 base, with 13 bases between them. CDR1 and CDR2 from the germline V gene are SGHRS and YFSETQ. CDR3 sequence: CASSFTRGGSYEQYF. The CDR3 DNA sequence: TGCGCCAGCAGCTTCACCAGGGGAGGGTCCTACGAGCAGTACTTC.

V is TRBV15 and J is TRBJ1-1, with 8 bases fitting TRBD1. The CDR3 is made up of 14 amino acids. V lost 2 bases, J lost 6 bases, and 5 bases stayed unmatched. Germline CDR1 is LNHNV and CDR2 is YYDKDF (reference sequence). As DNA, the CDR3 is TGTGCCACCAGCAGAATCGACAGGGGTGCTGAAGCTTTCTTT. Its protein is CATSRIDRGAEAFF. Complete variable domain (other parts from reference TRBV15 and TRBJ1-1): DAMVIQNPRYQVTQFGKPVTLSCSQTLNHNVMYWYQQKSSQAPKLLFHYYDKDFNNEADTPDNFQSRRPNTSFCFLDIRSPGLGDTAMYLCATSRIDRGAEAFFGQGTRLTVV.

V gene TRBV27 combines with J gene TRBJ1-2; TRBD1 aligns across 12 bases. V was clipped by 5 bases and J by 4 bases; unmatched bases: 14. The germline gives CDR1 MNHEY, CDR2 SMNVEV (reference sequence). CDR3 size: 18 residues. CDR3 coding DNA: TGTGCCAGCAGTCCTCGCCGGGACAGGGGGCGTGAAGGCTATGGCTACACCTTC. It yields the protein CASSPRRDRGREGYGYTF.

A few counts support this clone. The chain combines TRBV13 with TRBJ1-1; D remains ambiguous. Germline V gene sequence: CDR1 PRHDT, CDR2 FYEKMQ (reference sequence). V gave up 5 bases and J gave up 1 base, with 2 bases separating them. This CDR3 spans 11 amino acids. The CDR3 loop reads CASSQNTEAFF. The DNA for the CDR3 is TGTGCCAGCAGCCAGAACACTGAAGCTTTCTTT. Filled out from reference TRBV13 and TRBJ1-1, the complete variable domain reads AAGVIQSPRHLIKEKRETATLKCYPIPRHDTVYWYQQGPGQDPQFLISFYEKMQSDKGSIPDRFSAQQFSDYHSELNMSSLELGDSALYFCASSQNTEAFFGQGTRLTVV.

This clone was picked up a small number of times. In nucleotides, the CDR3 is TGTGCCTGGAAATTATCTGGAAACACCATATATTTT. It yields the protein CAWKLSGNTIYF. V gene TRBV30 combines with J gene TRBJ1-3; no clear D. Between the trimmed V and J ends, which lost 4 bases and 1 base, there was a span of 5 bases. The germline V gene has CDR1 GTSNPN and CDR2 SVGIG (reference sequence). This CDR3 is 12 amino acids long.

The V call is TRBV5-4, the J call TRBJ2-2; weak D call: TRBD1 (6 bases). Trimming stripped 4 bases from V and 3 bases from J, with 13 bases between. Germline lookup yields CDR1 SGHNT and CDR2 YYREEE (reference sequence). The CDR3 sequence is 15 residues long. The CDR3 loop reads CASSPGTGYTGELFF. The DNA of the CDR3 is TGTGCCAGCAGCCCTGGAACAGGGTACACCGGGGAGCTGTTTTTT.

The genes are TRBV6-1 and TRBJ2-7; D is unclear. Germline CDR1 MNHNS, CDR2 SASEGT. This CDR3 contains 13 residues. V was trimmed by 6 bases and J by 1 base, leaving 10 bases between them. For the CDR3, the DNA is TGTGCCAGCAGCCAGACACCGTCCTACGAGCAGTACTTC. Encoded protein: CASSQTPSYEQYF.

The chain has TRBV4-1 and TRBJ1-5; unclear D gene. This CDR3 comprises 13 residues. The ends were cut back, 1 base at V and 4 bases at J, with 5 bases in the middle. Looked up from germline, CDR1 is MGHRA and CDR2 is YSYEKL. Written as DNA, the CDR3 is TGCGCCAGCAGCCAAGGAGGGAATCAGCCCCAGCATTTT. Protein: CASSQGGNQPQHF.

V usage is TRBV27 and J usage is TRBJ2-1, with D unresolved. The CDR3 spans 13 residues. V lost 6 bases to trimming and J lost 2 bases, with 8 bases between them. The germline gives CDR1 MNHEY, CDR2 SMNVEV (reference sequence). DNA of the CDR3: TGTGCCAGCAGGGTTCAGGCCTACAATGAGCAGTTCTTC. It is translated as CASRVQAYNEQFF.

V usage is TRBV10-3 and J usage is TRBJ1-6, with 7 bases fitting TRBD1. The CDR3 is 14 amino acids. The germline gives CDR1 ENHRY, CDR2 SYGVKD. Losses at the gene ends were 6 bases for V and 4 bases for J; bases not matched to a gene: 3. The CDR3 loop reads CAISQGQYNSPLHF. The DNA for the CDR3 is TGTGCCATCAGCCAGGGACAGTATAATTCACCCCTCCACTTT.

CDR3 coding DNA: TGTGCCAGCAACCGGGGACAGAGCACCGGGGAGCTGTTTTTT. The encoded protein is CASNRGQSTGELFF. J is TRBJ2-2 and V is TRBV9, with 7 bases identical to TRBD1. CDR3 length: 14 amino acids. With 6 bases clipped from V and 4 bases from J, the junction kept 6 bases outside the gene matches. Germline V gene lookup returns CDR1 SGDLS and CDR2 YYNGEE.

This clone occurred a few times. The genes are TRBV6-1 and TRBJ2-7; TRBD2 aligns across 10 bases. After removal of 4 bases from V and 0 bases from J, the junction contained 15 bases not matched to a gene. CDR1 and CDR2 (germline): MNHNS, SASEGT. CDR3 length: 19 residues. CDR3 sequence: CASSVINLAGAKISYEQYF. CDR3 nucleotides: TGTGCCAGCAGTGTAATCAATCTAGCGGGGGCCAAGATCTCCTACGAGCAGTACTTC.

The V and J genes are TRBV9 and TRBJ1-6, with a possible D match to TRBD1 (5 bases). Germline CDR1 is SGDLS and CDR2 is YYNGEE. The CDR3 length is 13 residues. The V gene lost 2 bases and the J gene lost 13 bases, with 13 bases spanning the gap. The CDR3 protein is CASSVGREGPLHF. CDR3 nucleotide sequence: TGTGCCAGCAGCGTGGGACGGGAGGGGCCCCTCCACTTT.

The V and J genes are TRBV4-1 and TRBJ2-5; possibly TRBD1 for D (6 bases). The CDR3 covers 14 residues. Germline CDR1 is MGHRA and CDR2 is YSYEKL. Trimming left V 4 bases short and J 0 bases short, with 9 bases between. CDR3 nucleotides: TGCGCCAGCAGCCGACAGGCGTACCAAGAGACCCAGTACTTC. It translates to CASSRQAYQETQYF.

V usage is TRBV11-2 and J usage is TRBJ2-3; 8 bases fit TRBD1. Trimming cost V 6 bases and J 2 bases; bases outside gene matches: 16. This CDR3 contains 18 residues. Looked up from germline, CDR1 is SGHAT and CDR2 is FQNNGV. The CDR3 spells CASSQKGPRDRYTDTQYF. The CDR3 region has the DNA TGTGCCAGCAGTCAAAAGGGGCCCCGGGACAGGTACACAGATACGCAGTATTTT.

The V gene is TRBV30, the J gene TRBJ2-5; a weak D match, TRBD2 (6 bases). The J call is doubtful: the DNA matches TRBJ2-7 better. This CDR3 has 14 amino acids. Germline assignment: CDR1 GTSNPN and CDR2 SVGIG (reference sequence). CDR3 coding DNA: TGTGCCTGGAGTGGCGGGACGGATCCCTACGAGCAGTACTTC. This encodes CAWSGGTDPYEQYF.